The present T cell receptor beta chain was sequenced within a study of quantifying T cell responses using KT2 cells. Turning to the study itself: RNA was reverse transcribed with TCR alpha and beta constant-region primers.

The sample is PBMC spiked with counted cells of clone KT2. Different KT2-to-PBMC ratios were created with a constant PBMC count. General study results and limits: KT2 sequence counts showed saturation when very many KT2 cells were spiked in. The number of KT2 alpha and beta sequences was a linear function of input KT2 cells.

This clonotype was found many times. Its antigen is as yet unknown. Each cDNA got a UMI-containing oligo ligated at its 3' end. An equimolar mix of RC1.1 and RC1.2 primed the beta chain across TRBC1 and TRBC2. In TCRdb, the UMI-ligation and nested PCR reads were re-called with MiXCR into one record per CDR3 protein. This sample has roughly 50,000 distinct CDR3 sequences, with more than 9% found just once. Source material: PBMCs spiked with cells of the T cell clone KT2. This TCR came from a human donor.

DNA for the CDR3: TGTGCCAGCAGAACAGGGGCAGAGAACACTGAAGCTTTCTTT. Translation: CASRTGAENTEAFF. The chain carries TRBV6-5 and TRBJ1-1; 7 bases are a match to TRBD1. CDR1 is MNHEY and CDR2 is SVGAGI in the germline V gene. The CDR3 covers 14 residues. With V trimmed by 6 bases and J by 1 base, 5 bases remained unmatched.